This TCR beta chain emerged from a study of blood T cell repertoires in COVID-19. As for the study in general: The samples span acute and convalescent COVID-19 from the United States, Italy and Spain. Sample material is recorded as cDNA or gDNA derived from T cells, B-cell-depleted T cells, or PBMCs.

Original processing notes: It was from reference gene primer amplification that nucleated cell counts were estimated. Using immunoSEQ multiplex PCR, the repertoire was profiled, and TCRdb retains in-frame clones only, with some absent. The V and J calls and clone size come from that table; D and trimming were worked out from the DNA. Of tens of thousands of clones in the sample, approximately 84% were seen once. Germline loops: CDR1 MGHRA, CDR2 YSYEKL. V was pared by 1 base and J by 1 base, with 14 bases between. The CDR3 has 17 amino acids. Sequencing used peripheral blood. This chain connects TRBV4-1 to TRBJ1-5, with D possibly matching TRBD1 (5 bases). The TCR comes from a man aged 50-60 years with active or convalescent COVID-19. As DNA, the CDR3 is TGCGCCAGCAGCCAAGTGGGGGGATCGGGGAGCAATCAGCCCCAGCATTTT. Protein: CASSQVGGSGSNQPQHF.